What follows is one T cell receptor (beta chain) and its context. The data were obtained in a study of T cell responses to AZD1222 COVID-19 vaccine. Using immunoSEQ multiplex PCR, the repertoire was profiled, and TCRdb retains in-frame clones only, with some absent. This table holds 100,000 to 120,000 clones, approximately 90% found once. CDR1 GTSNPN and CDR2 SVGIG come from the germline V gene (reference sequence). Trimming removed 1 base from V and 4 bases from J, with 10 bases in between. This CDR3 comprises 13 residues. This TCR derives from an adult in good health. The chain joins TRBV30 to TRBJ2-5; D unclear. The source was peripheral blood, collected on day 0 of AZD1222 vaccination. CDR3 sequence reads: CAWSAAPRETQYF. CDR3 nucleotides: TGTGCCTGGAGTGCGGCCCCACGAGAGACCCAGTACTTC.